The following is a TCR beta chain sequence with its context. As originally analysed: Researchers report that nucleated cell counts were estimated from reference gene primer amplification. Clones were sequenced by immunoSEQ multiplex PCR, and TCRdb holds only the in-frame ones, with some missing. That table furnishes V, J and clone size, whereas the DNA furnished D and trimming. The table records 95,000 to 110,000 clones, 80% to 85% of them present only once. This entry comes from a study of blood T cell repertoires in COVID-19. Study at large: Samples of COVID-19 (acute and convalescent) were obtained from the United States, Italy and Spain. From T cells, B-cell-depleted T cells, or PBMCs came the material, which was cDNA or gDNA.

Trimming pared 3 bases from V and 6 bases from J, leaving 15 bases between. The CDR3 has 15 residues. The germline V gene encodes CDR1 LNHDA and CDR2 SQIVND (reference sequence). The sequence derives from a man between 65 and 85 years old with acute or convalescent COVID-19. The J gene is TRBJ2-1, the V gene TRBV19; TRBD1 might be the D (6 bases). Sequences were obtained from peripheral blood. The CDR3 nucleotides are TGTGCCAGTAGTATTAGGGACATCGAATTCAATGAGCAGTTCTTC. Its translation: CASSIRDIEFNEQFF.